The 12 T cell receptor beta chains below all came from one sample that was sequenced in a study of type 1 regulatory T cells. These TCRs are of unknown antigen specificity. TCRdb re-analysed the reads in MiXCR, keeping a single row per CDR3 protein. The table shows over 55,000 distinct CDR3 sequences, with approximately 47% occurring only once. Sequencing used cultured non-Tr1 T cells, either the whole culture or a sorted T cell fraction (not recorded which). Source of these receptors: a human donor in good health.

The chain combines TRBV2 with TRBJ1-1; 7 bases fit TRBD1. Trimming at V came to 6 bases and at J to 10 bases, leaving 14 bases not matched to a gene. The CDR3 runs to 14 residues. Germline CDR1 is SNHLY and CDR2 is FYNNEI. The CDR3 DNA reads TGTGCCAGCAGACAGGGACAGAAGGCTACCTCAGCTTTCTTT. It codes for CASRQGQKATSAFF.

This chain links TRBV19 with TRBJ2-7; D is uncertain. CDR3 length: 14 amino acids. Trimming cost V 5 bases and J 7 bases, with 18 bases left between them. In germline, CDR1 is LNHDA, CDR2 SQIVND (reference sequence). The CDR3 DNA reads TGTGCCAGTAGTCGGCCAGGACCCGACGGAGAGCAGTACTTC. Translating it yields CASSRPGPDGEQYF.

A few counts support this clonotype. The chain combines TRBV5-1 with TRBJ2-7; the D gene is possibly TRBD2 (6 bases). V lost 4 bases and J 0 bases, leaving 14 bases between the germline ends. Germline CDR1 and CDR2: SGHRS and YFSETQ. The CDR3 runs to 15 residues. CDR3 sequence reads: CASSPSGGASYEQYF. The CDR3 DNA follows: TGCGCCAGCAGCCCCTCCGGGGGTGCCTCCTACGAGCAGTACTTC.

The sample holds a few counts of this clonotype. This rearrangement joins TRBV20-1 to TRBJ1-2, with D possibly matching TRBD1 (5 bases). V was pared by 6 bases and J by 4 bases, with 12 bases between. Germline assignment: CDR1 DFQATT and CDR2 SNEGSKA (reference sequence). This CDR3 has 12 amino acids. The CDR3 sequence is CSARQGLYGYTF. The CDR3 nucleotides read TGCAGTGCACGGCAGGGCCTCTATGGCTACACCTTC.

The chain combines TRBV15 with TRBJ2-7; D may be TRBD2 (5 bases). The CDR3 is 12 amino acids. CDR1 and CDR2 (germline): LNHNV, YYDKDF (reference sequence). Trimming took 1 base from V and 9 from J, leaving 10 bases between them. Written as DNA, the CDR3 is TGTGCCACCAGCAGAGTGAGAGGGATGCAGTACTTC. It yields the protein CATSRVRGMQYF. Supplemented by reference TRBV15 and TRBJ2-7, the full variable domain reads DAMVIQNPRYQVTQFGKPVTLSCSQTLNHNVMYWYQQKSSQAPKLLFHYYDKDFNNEADTPDNFQSRRPNTSFCFLDIRSPGLGDTAMYLCATSRVRGMQYFGPGTRLTVT.

This clonotype was detected a few times. V is TRBV5-1 and J is TRBJ1-2, with 8 bases identical to TRBD1. Germline V gene data show CDR1 as SGHRS and CDR2 as YFSETQ. J was trimmed by 4 bases and V by 4 bases; bases with no gene match: 15. The CDR3 covers 17 residues. The CDR3 nucleotides are TGCGCCAGCAGCGTCGGGACAGGCGCCCGTCATTCCTATGGCTACACCTTC. It encodes CASSVGTGARHSYGYTF.

The V and J genes are TRBV7-2 and TRBJ2-1; no reliable D call. Germline CDR1 SGHTA, CDR2 FQGNSA. CDR3 length: 12 amino acids. V lost 5 bases, J lost 10 bases, and 12 bases lay in between. The CDR3 sequence: CASSPNGDEQFF. CDR3 nucleotide sequence: TGTGCCAGCAGCCCAAATGGTGACGAGCAGTTCTTC.

This clonotype has ten or more counts. The gene calls are TRBV5-1 and TRBJ2-3, with TRBD2 as a possible D gene (5 bases). This CDR3 is built from 15 residues. The germline V and J ends were trimmed by 1 base and 1 base, with 10 bases remaining between them. Germline V gene sequence: CDR1 SGHRS, CDR2 YFSETQ. CDR3 DNA sequence: TGCGCCAGCAGCTTGTACGGGATCGGCACAGATACGCAGTATTTT. Amino acids: CASSLYGIGTDTQYF. The full variable domain, completed using reference TRBV5-1 and TRBJ2-3, is KAGVTQTPRYLIKTRGQQVTLSCSPISGHRSVSWYQQTPGQGLQFLFEYFSETQRNKGNFPGRFSGRQFSNSRSEMNVSTLELGDSALYLCASSLYGIGTDTQYFGPGTRLTVL.

The V and J genes are TRBV20-1 and TRBJ2-7, with TRBD1 matching 7 bases. The germline gives CDR1 DFQATT, CDR2 SNEGSKA (reference sequence). The ends lost 3 bases at V and 6 bases at J; junction bases unmatched: 8. The CDR3 length is 13 residues. CDR3 protein: CSASQGVNREQYF. The CDR3 DNA follows: TGCAGTGCTAGCCAGGGGGTTAATCGCGAGCAGTACTTC.

The J gene is TRBJ2-7, the V gene TRBV7-9, with D possibly being TRBD1 or TRBD2 (6 bases each). There are 14 residues in the CDR3. Per germline, CDR1 SEHNR and CDR2 FQNEAQ (reference sequence). Trimming took off 2 bases at V and 2 bases at J, with 10 bases between the two ends. The CDR3 region is CASSLQGRPYEQYF. CDR3 bases: TGTGCCAGCAGCTTACAGGGGAGGCCCTACGAGCAGTACTTC.

This clonotype came up a few times. The chain is built from TRBV12-3 or TRBV12-4 and TRBJ1-2, with D possibly matching TRBD1 (6 bases). V lost 2 bases to trimming and J lost 6 bases, with 10 bases between them. CDR3 length: 13 residues. In DNA form, the CDR3 reads TGTGCCAGCAGTTTAAACAGGGTAAATGGCTACACCTTC. Encoded protein: CASSLNRVNGYTF.

The rearrangement joins TRBV7-2 to TRBJ2-2; D is perhaps TRBD1 (6 bases). Trimming cost V 5 bases and J 1 base, with 14 bases left between them. CDR3 length: 16 residues. Germline V gives CDR1 SGHTA, CDR2 FQGNSA. The CDR3 sequence: CASSGRGQRNTGELFF. CDR3 sequence (DNA): TGTGCCAGCAGCGGTCGTGGACAGAGGAACACCGGGGAGCTGTTTTTT.